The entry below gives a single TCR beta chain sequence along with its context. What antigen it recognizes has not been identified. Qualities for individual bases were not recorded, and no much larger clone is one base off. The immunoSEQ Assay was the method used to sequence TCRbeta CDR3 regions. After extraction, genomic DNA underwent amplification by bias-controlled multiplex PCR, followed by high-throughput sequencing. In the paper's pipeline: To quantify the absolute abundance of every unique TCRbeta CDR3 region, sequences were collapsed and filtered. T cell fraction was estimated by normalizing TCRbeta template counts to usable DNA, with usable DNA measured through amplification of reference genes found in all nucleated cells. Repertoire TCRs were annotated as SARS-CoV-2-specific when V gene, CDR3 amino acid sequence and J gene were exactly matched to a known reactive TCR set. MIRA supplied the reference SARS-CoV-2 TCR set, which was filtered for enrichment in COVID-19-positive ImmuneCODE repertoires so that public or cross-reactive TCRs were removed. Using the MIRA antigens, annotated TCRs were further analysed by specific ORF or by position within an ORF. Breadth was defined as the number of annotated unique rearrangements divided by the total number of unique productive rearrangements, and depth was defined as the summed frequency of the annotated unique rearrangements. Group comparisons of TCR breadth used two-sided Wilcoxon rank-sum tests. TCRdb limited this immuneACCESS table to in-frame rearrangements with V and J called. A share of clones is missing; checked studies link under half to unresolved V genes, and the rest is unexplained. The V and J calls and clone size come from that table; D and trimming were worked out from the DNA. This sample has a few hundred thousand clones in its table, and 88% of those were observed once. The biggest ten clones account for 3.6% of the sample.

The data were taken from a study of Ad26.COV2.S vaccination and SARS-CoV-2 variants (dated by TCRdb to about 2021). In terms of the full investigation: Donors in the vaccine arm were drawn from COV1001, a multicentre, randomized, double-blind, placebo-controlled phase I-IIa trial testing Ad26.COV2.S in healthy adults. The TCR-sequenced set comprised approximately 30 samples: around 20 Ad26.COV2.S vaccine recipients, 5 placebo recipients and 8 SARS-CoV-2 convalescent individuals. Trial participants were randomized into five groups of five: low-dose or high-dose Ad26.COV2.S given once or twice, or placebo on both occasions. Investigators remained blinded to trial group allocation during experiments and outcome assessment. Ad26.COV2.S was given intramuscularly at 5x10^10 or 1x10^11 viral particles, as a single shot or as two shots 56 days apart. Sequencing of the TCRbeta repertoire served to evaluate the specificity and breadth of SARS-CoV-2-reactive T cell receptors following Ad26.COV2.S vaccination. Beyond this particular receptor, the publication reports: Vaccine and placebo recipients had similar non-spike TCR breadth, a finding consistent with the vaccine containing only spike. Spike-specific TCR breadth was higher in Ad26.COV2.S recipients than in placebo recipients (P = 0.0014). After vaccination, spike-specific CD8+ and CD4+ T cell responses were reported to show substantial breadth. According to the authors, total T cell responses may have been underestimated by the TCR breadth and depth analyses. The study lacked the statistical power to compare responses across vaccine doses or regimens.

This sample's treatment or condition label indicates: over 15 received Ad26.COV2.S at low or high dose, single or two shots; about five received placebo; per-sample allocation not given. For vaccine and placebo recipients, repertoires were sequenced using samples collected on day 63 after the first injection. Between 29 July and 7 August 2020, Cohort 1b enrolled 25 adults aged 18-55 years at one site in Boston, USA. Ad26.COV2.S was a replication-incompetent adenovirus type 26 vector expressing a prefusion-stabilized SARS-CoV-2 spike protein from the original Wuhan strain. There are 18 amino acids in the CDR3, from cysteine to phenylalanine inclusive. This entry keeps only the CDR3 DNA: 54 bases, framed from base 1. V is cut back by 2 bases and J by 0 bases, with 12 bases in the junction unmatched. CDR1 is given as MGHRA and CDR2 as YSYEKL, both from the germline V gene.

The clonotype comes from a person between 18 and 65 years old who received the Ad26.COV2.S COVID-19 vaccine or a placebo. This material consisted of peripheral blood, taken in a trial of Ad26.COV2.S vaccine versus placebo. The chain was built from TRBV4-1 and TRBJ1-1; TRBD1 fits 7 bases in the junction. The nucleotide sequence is TGCGCCAGCAGCCAATTCTTCCTGGAAGGACAGGTGAACACTGAAGCTTTCTTT. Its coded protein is CASSQFFLEGQVNTEAFF.